This TCR beta chain was identified during a study of glioma-infiltrating T cells. This clonotype has just a few counts. TCR alpha and beta CDR3 regions were amplified from RNA using iRepertoire nested multiplex PCR. TCRdb recomputed calls from the multiplex PCR reads with MiXCR, one row per CDR3 protein. Of 400,000 or so distinct CDR3 sequences listed, 35% to 45% are singletons. Sequencing was performed on glioma tissue, nonneoplastic brain tissue, or PBMCs (not recorded which). This TCR was recovered from a human donor with low-grade glioma or glioblastoma, undergoing nonglioma brain surgery, or in good health (not recorded which).

CDR3 region: CASSPDTSGTYEQYF. The CDR3 nucleotides read TGTGCCAGCAGCCCCGACACTAGCGGGACCTACGAGCAGTACTTC. This rearrangement joins TRBV28 to TRBJ2-7, with 10 bases lining up with TRBD2. V was pared by 6 bases and J by 2 bases, with 7 bases of the junction left unmatched. In germline, CDR1 is MDHEN, CDR2 SYDVKM. The CDR3 totals 15 residues.